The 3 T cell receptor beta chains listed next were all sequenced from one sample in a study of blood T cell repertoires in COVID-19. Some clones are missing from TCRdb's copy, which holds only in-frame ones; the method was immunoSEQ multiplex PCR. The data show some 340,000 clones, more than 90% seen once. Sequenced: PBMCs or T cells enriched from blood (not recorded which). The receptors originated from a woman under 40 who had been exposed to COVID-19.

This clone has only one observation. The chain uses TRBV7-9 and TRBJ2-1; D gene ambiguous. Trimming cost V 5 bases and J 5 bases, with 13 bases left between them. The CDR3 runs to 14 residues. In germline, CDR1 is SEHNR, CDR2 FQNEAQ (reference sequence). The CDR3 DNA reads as TGTGCCAGCAGCCCATCTGGTAACAACAATGAGCAGTTCTTC. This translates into CASSPSGNNNEQFF.

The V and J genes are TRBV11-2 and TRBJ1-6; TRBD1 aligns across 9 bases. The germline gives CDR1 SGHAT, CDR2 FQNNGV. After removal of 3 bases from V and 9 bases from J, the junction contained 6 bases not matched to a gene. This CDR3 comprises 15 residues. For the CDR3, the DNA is TGTGCCAGCAGCTTCGTTGGACAGGGGAGTTCACCCCTCCACTTT. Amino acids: CASSFVGQGSSPLHF.

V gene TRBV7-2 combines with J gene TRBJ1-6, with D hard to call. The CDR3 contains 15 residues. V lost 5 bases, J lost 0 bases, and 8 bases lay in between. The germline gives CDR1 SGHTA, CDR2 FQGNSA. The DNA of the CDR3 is TGTGCCAGCAGCGCGGAGCGCTCCTATAATTCACCCCTCCACTTT. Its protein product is CASSAERSYNSPLHF.